This T cell receptor (beta chain) originates from a study of blood T cells in healthy people across ages. CDR1 and CDR2 from the germline V gene are DFQATT and SNEGSKA (reference sequence). The CDR3 is 14 residues long. V trimming: 3 bases; J trimming: 3 bases; junction bases outside the gene matches: 5. Each sample yielded at least 5.5 micrograms of PBMC total RNA. With a J-beta primer mix and a sample-barcoded 5' primer, a second PCR ran about 7 to 11 cycles. MiXCR was run by TCRdb on the 5' RACE reads, yielding one entry per CDR3 protein. The sample holds about 1.6 million distinct CDR3 sequences, about 31% seen once.

The chain employs TRBV20-1 and TRBJ2-3, with 8 bases aligning to TRBD2. The receptor was derived from a woman aged 25 to 39 in good health. Material for sequencing was blood. The CDR3 DNA sequence: TGCAGTGCTAGCGGGACTAGAAGGACAGATACGCAGTATTTT. It yields the protein CSASGTRRTDTQYF.